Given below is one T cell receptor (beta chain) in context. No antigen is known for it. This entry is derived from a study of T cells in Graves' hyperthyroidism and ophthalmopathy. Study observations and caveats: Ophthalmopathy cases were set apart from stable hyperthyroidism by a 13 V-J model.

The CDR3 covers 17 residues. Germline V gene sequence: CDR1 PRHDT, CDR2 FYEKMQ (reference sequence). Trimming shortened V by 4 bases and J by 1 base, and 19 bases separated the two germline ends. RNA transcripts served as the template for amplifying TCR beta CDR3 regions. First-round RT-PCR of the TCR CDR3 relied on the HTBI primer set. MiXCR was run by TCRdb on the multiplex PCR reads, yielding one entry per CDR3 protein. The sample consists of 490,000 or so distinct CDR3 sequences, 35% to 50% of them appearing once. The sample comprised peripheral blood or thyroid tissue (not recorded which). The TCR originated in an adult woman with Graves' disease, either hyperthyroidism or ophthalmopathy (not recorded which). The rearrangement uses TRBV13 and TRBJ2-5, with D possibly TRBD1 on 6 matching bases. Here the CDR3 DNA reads TGTGCCAGCAGCTCCGTTGACAGGCTCGGTGGCCAAGAGACCCAGTACTTC. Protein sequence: CASSSVDRLGGQETQYF. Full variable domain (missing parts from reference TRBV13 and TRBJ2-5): AAGVIQSPRHLIKEKRETATLKCYPIPRHDTVYWYQQGPGQDPQFLISFYEKMQSDKGSIPDRFSAQQFSDYHSELNMSSLELGDSALYFCASSSVDRLGGQETQYFGPGTRLLVL.